The 29 T cell receptor beta chains presented below share a single source sample, sequenced in a study of Ad26.COV2.S vaccination and SARS-CoV-2 variants. Treatment here: roughly 20 received Ad26.COV2.S at low or high dose, single or two shots; five or six received placebo; per-sample allocation not given. After the first vaccine or placebo injection, samples were drawn on day 63. The repertoire was sequenced with immunoSEQ multiplex PCR; TCRdb's copy has only in-frame clones and lacks some. The sample records a few hundred thousand clones, 83% being singletons. This material consisted of peripheral blood, taken in a trial of Ad26.COV2.S vaccine versus placebo. The receptors shown here come from a person aged 18-60 years who received the Ad26.COV2.S COVID-19 vaccine or a placebo.

This clone was detected only once. The V and J genes are TRBV6-5 and TRBJ2-1; weak D call: TRBD2 (6 bases). Trimming removed 6 bases at V and 4 bases at J, with 13 bases between. The CDR3 is 14 residues long. CDR1 is MNHEY, CDR2 SVGAGI, per germline. The CDR3: CASSQDGTYNEQFF. In DNA, the CDR3 is TGTGCCAGCAGCCAGGACGGGACTTACAATGAGCAGTTCTTC.

This chain uses TRBV11-3 with TRBJ2-1, with D possibly TRBD2 on 5 matching bases. The V end was cut by 1 base, the J end by 5 bases, with 12 bases between. Germline CDR1 reads SGHNT; CDR2 reads YENEEA. There are 15 residues in the CDR3. The DNA for the CDR3 is TGTGCCAGCAGCTTAGGCGGACTGGGCGACAATGAGCAGTTCTTC. Translating gives CASSLGGLGDNEQFF.

This clone was counted a few times. The V and J genes are TRBV30 and TRBJ1-4; D is unresolved. The CDR3 length is 15 residues. Germline loops: CDR1 GTSNPN, CDR2 SVGIG (reference sequence). The ends were cut back, 3 bases at V and 0 bases at J, with 11 bases in the middle. The CDR3 is CAWRFQFATNEKLFF. Here the CDR3 DNA reads TGTGCCTGGAGATTCCAGTTCGCAACTAATGAAAAACTGTTTTTT. Combining the CDR3 with reference TRBV30 and TRBJ1-4 gives the whole variable domain SQTIHQWPATLVQPVGSPLSLECTVEGTSNPNLYWYRQAAGRGLQLLFYSVGIGQISSEVPQNLSASRPQDRQFILSSKKLLLSDSGFYLCAWRFQFATNEKLFFGSGTQLSVL.

The chain links TRBV19 to TRBJ1-1; D is undetermined. This CDR3 is built from 13 residues. The germline CDR1 and CDR2 sequences are LNHDA and SQIVND (reference sequence). Trimming left V 1 base short and J 3 bases short, with 6 bases between. Written as DNA, the CDR3 is TGTGCCAGTAGTATAGTTCCATACACTGAAGCTTTCTTT. Protein: CASSIVPYTEAFF.

The chain combines TRBV5-1 with TRBJ2-5, with TRBD2 matching over 11 bases. The CDR3 runs 14 residues. Germline V lookup: CDR1 SGHRS, CDR2 YFSETQ. With V trimmed by 4 bases and J by 3 bases, 2 bases remained unmatched. CDR3 sequence: CASSPGLAEETQYF. CDR3 coding DNA: TGCGCCAGCAGCCCGGGACTAGCGGAAGAGACCCAGTACTTC.

This rearrangement joins TRBV7-2 to TRBJ2-7; D might be TRBD1 (6 bases). The V gene lost 5 bases and the J gene lost 5 bases, with 13 bases spanning the gap. There are 13 residues in the CDR3. The germline V gene encodes CDR1 SGHTA and CDR2 FQGNSA. The CDR3: CASSQPGHHEQYF. CDR3 DNA sequence: TGTGCCAGCAGCCAGCCGGGACACCACGAGCAGTACTTC.

The chain links TRBV18 to TRBJ2-1; D ambiguous. The CDR3 is made up of 14 amino acids. V was shortened by 2 bases and J by 2 bases, with 7 bases between the two germline ends. Germline CDR1 is KGHSH and CDR2 is LQKENI. The CDR3 region is CASSPGAAYNEQFF. The CDR3 DNA reads as TGTGCCAGCTCACCAGGCGCGGCCTACAATGAGCAGTTCTTC. Full variable domain (outside the CDR3, taken from reference TRBV18 and TRBJ2-1): NAGVMQNPRHLVRRRGQEARLRCSPMKGHSHVYWYRQLPEEGLKFMVYLQKENIIDESGMPKERFSAEFPKEGPSILRIQQVVRGDSAAYFCASSPGAAYNEQFFGPGTRLTVL.

CDR3 residues: CASSRKEGGRGPDTQYF. The CDR3 DNA reads TGTGCCAGCAGCCGTAAAGAGGGCGGGAGGGGCCCAGATACGCAGTATTTT. The V call is TRBV27, the J call TRBJ2-3; 9 positions match TRBD2. V lost 6 bases to trimming and J lost 4 bases; unmatched junction nucleotides: 14. Germline CDR1 MNHEY, CDR2 SMNVEV (reference sequence). The CDR3 length is 17 residues.

In this sample, this clone turned up once. The gene calls are TRBV7-2 and TRBJ2-3, with D hard to call. Germline CDR1 SGHTA, CDR2 FQGNSA. The length of the CDR3 is 13 residues. Trimming removed 2 bases at V and 4 bases at J, with 7 bases between. The CDR3 nucleotides are TGTGCCAGCAGCTTAACCCCGGCAGATACGCAGTATTTT. Its protein is CASSLTPADTQYF. Full variable domain (outside the CDR3, taken from reference TRBV7-2 and TRBJ2-3): GAGVSQSPSNKVTEKGKDVELRCDPISGHTALYWYRQSLGQGLEFLIYFQGNSAPDKSGLPSDRFSAERTGGSVSTLTIQRTQQEDSAVYLCASSLTPADTQYFGPGTRLTVL.

The chain recombines TRBV5-1 with TRBJ1-4; D gene unclear. The length of the CDR3 is 12 residues. Between the trimmed V and J ends, which lost 0 bases and 9 bases, there was a span of 6 bases. Germline CDR1 and CDR2: SGHRS and YFSETQ. The CDR3 protein is CASSLDSQKLFF. The CDR3 bases are TGCGCCAGCAGCTTGGACAGCCAAAAACTGTTTTTT.

V usage is TRBV29-1 and J usage is TRBJ2-1; D not resolved. The germline V and J ends were trimmed by 1 base and 1 base, with 8 bases remaining between them. The CDR3 is made up of 14 amino acids. CDR1 is SQVTM and CDR2 is ANQGSEA in the germline V gene. The CDR3 is CSVEGSLSYNEQFF. The CDR3 region has the DNA TGCAGCGTTGAAGGCTCTCTTTCCTACAATGAGCAGTTCTTC.

The chain combines TRBV6-6 with TRBJ2-6; no clear D. Trimming took off 4 bases at V and 0 bases at J, with 10 bases between the two ends. CDR1 and CDR2 (germline): MNHNY, SVGAGI (reference sequence). This CDR3 is 16 amino acids long. DNA for the CDR3: TGTGCCAGCAGTTCCGCTTCCCTCTCTGGGGCCAACGTCCTGACTTTC. Translated, it gives CASSSASLSGANVLTF.

The rearrangement uses TRBV5-6 and TRBJ2-1, with D tentatively TRBD1 (6 bases). With 1 base removed from V and 8 bases from J, the gap between germline ends came to 13 bases. The CDR3 contains 14 residues. The germline V gene encodes CDR1 SGHDT and CDR2 YYEEEE. In nucleotides, the CDR3 is TGTGCCAGCAGCTTGCAGGGGTGGACTGATGAGCAGTTCTTC. Protein sequence: CASSLQGWTDEQFF.

The chain has TRBV6-6 and TRBJ2-2, with 8 bases fitting TRBD1. This CDR3 comprises 15 residues. Germline values: CDR1 MNHNY, CDR2 SVGAGI (reference sequence). V dropped 6 bases and J dropped 8; count of bases not matched to a gene: 11. The CDR3 nucleotides are TGTGCCAGCAGATGGACGGACAGGGCGTTTGGGGAGCTGTTTTTT. It is translated as CASRWTDRAFGELFF.

The chain employs TRBV18 and TRBJ1-5, with D uncertain. CDR1 KGHSH and CDR2 LQKENI come from the germline V gene. Trimming removed 5 bases at V and 0 bases at J, with 32 bases between. The CDR3 is made up of 22 amino acids. The CDR3 DNA sequence: TGTGCCAGCTCATCTCTATTTAAGGGAGGTCGCACTGATAAATATAGCAATCAGCCCCAGCATTTT. It codes for CASSSLFKGGRTDKYSNQPQHF.

The rearrangement joins TRBV6-8 to TRBJ1-1, with 8 bases matching TRBD1. V lost 7 bases and J lost 4; bases outside the gene matches: 5. This CDR3 has 13 residues. Germline V gene sequence: CDR1 MNHGY, CDR2 SAAAGT. The chain's CDR3 is CASNHRGTTEAFF. The CDR3 DNA reads as TGTGCCAGCAACCACAGGGGGACCACTGAAGCTTTCTTT.

V usage is TRBV18 and J usage is TRBJ1-5; D ambiguous. The CDR3 covers 13 residues. Trimming left V 6 bases short and J 8 bases short, with 14 bases between. The germline CDR1 and CDR2 sequences are KGHSH and LQKENI. The DNA for the CDR3 is TGTGCCAGCTCCCACGGCCCGAAAAAGCCCCAGCATTTT. Protein product: CASSHGPKKPQHF.

The V call is TRBV28, the J call TRBJ1-3; D remains unclear. Trimming pared 2 bases from V and 11 bases from J, leaving 10 bases between. Germline lookup yields CDR1 MDHEN and CDR2 SYDVKM. The CDR3 has 12 residues. The CDR3 is CASSLSGRAIYF. The CDR3 DNA follows: TGTGCCAGCAGTTTAAGTGGAAGGGCCATATATTTT.

A note on this clone: One end of the junction fails to match germline, which may point to a read error. This rearrangement joins TRBV5-1 to TRBJ2-1, with 7 bases lining up with TRBD2. The CDR3 is 14 amino acids. Germline CDR1 is SGHRS and CDR2 is YFSETQ. CDR3 residues: CVSSRGDSYNEQFF. DNA for the CDR3: TGCGTCAGCAGCCGGGGGGACTCCTACAATGAGCAGTTCTTC.

V usage is TRBV9 and J usage is TRBJ1-2, with TRBD1 identical over 9 bases. V lost 1 base, J lost 6 bases, and 13 bases stayed unmatched. CDR3 size: 17 residues. CDR1 is SGDLS, CDR2 YYNGEE, per germline. Written as DNA, the CDR3 is TGTGCCAGCAGCGTATCGGGGCGACAGGGGGGTTTAGATGGCTACACCTTC. Its protein is CASSVSGRQGGLDGYTF.

The count of this clone is one. The chain combines TRBV30 with TRBJ2-2, with a weak D call TRBD2 (6 bases). V lost 3 bases to trimming and J lost 7 bases, with 12 bases between them. The CDR3 sequence is 13 residues long. Germline V gene lookup returns CDR1 GTSNPN and CDR2 SVGIG (reference sequence). CDR3 bases: TGTGCCTGGAGATTCCAGGGAGGCGGGGAGCTGTTTTTT. Translating it yields CAWRFQGGGELFF.

The genes are TRBV11-3 and TRBJ1-6, with unresolved D. Germline V gene sequence: CDR1 SGHNT, CDR2 YENEEA. The CDR3 length is 18 residues. Trimming left V 4 bases short and J 0 bases short, with 16 bases between. The CDR3 protein is CASSSQKATSSYNSPLHF. CDR3 bases: TGTGCCAGCAGCTCACAGAAAGCAACTAGCTCCTATAATTCACCCCTCCACTTT.

CDR3 DNA: TGTGCTAGTGGTTTGGTACCCTGGCCAGAAGGATATTCACCCCTCCACTTT. Translated: CASGLVPWPEGYSPLHF. The rearrangement uses TRBV12-5 and TRBJ1-6; unclear D gene. The V gene lost 0 bases and the J gene lost 8 bases, with 17 bases spanning the gap. Germline-derived CDR1 and CDR2 are LGHNT and FRNRAP. CDR3 length: 17 residues.

The sample holds one count of this clone. The genes are TRBV7-9 and TRBJ1-5; 7 bases are shared with TRBD1. This CDR3 is 14 amino acids long. Germline loops: CDR1 SEHNR, CDR2 FQNEAQ (reference sequence). V shed 3 bases, J shed 5 bases, and the junction held 4 bases outside the gene matches. The CDR3 protein is CASSFKGGDQPQHF. As DNA, the CDR3 is TGTGCCAGCAGCTTTAAAGGGGGCGATCAGCCCCAGCATTTT. Drawing the rest from reference TRBV7-9 and TRBJ1-5, the complete variable domain is DTGVSQNPRHKITKRGQNVTFRCDPISEHNRLYWYRQTLGQGPEFLTYFQNEAQLEKSRLLSDRFSAERPKGSFSTLEIQRTEQGDSAMYLCASSFKGGDQPQHFGDGTRLSIL.

The chain uses TRBV5-1 and TRBJ2-3; possible D gene TRBD2, 6 bases. Germline V gives CDR1 SGHRS, CDR2 YFSETQ. The CDR3 sequence is 13 residues long. The ends were cut back, 8 bases at V and 2 bases at J, with 12 bases in the middle. The CDR3 protein is CASRDLTTDTQYF. The CDR3 coding sequence is TGCGCCAGTCGGGACTTAACCACAGATACGCAGTATTTT.

This chain uses TRBV24-1 with TRBJ2-5, with TRBD2 matching 9 bases. The CDR3 length is 15 residues. In germline, CDR1 is KGHDR, CDR2 SFDVKD. V lost 4 bases, J lost 4 bases, and 6 bases stayed unmatched. The CDR3: CATSDPGREGETQYF. In DNA form, the CDR3 reads TGTGCCACCAGTGACCCCGGGCGGGAGGGAGAGACCCAGTACTTC.

This chain links TRBV6-5 with TRBJ1-6; 9 bases fit TRBD1. Germline CDR1 is MNHEY and CDR2 is SVGAGI. This CDR3 spans 16 amino acids. After removal of 2 bases from V and 7 bases from J, the junction contained 6 bases not matched to a gene. The CDR3 here is CASSYPGTGWNSPLHF. The DNA for the CDR3 is TGTGCCAGCAGTTACCCTGGGACAGGGTGGAATTCACCCCTCCACTTT.

The chain has TRBV2 and TRBJ2-7; TRBD2 matches 7 bases. Trimming cost V 8 bases and J 3 bases; bases outside gene matches: 10. The CDR3 extends over 14 amino acids. Germline-derived CDR1 and CDR2 are SNHLY and FYNNEI. The CDR3 coding sequence is TGTGCCAGCTTTGCTCCCCGGGAGGACTACGAGCAGTACTTC. Its translation: CASFAPREDYEQYF.

The chain has TRBV7-2 and TRBJ2-1, with 9 bases lining up with TRBD2. The CDR3 totals 16 residues. The V segment lost 7 bases and the J segment 9 bases; nucleotides outside the gene matches: 16. Germline CDR1 reads SGHTA; CDR2 reads FQGNSA. CDR3 DNA: TGTGCCAGCACCATAAAGGGGAGCGGGGGGTTAGGTGAGCAGTTCTTC. This codes for CASTIKGSGGLGEQFF.